This T cell receptor (beta chain) was obtained from a study of blood T cell repertoires in COVID-19 (TCRdb year 2020). About the investigation overall: For ImmuneRACE Cohort 3, a participant was defined as recovered based on two consecutive negative NP/OP PCR tests, clearance by a healthcare professional, or resolution of symptoms. Collaborator samples came from the United States, Italy and Spain and covered acute and convalescent phases of COVID-19. The prospective study material was composed of cDNA or gDNA derived from T cells, B-cell-depleted T cells, or PBMCs. Subjects who had been exposed to COVID-19, were actively infected with it, or had recovered from it provided the deeply sampled blood TCRbeta repertoires that made up the dataset. The repertoires were released in a freely available public database intended as a resource for research on the immune response to SARS-CoV-2. The samples were drawn from two sources: the first 160 participants of the ongoing ImmuneRACE study, and 1,200 or so subjects contributed by 6 global collaborators. The sample metadata nearly always contained a de-identified subject ID, COVID-19 status, age in years and sex. Where available, HLA class I and class II types were obtained from metadata supplied by the sample provider rather than from assay-based typing.

Trimming costs V 3 bases and J 2 bases, and their ends lie 10 bases apart. From the cysteine through the phenylalanine, the CDR3 covers 13 amino acids. The sequence is cut down to CDR3 DNA, 39 bases in frame from base 1. The germline V gene encodes CDR1 SQVTM and CDR2 ANQGSEA. Only a few counts were recorded for this clone. Its antigen remains undetermined. Base qualities are not at hand, and no much larger clone is one base apart. General conclusions and limits of the study: How much clinical and demographic metadata was included differed by source and by participant, and the metadata was provided uncurated.

Participants in the prospective study were enrolled through a virtual design, were aged about 18 to 100 years, and lived in 24 United States geographic areas. In the prospective study, participants were assigned to cohorts based on the clinical history participants reported in a screening survey and a study questionnaire. Mobile phlebotomists in the prospective study collected whole blood, serum and a nasopharyngeal or oropharyngeal swab from every participant. Over a roughly 2-month period, participants in the prospective study had the option of providing additional blood draws and questionnaires. Blood samples from the prospective study were shipped frozen or at room temperature prior to DNA extraction. The immunoSEQ Assay, a bias-controlled multiplex PCR, was used to amplify TCRbeta CDR3 regions from genomic DNA. As for the authors' bioinformatics: Nucleated cell counts per sample were estimated from amplification of reference gene primers within the assay. Sequence reads were collapsed and filtered to measure the absolute abundance of every unique TCRbeta CDR3 rearrangement. Productive Simpson clonality was computed per sample as the square root of Simpson's diversity index over productive rearrangements. TCRdb took over this immuneACCESS table, retaining in-frame rearrangements with V and J assigned. Such tables are incomplete; in checked studies, under half of the missing clones stem from an unresolved V gene, and the remainder is unexplained. That table supplies the V and J calls and clone size; D and trimming were determined from the DNA. The sample yields 250,000 to 350,000 clones; around nine tenths were counted once. The ten largest clones capture 2% to 2.5% of the sample.

The TCR was taken from a woman between 55 and 75 years old in a cohort exposed to, infected with or recovered from COVID-19 (not recorded which). Recombination joined TRBV29-1 with TRBJ1-1; no D gene is confidently identified. The source material was PBMCs or T cells enriched from blood (not recorded which). The sequenced DNA is TGCAGCGTTGAGAACAGCAAAAACACTGAAGCTTTCTTT. Translated, it gives CSVENSKNTEAFF.